The clone carrying this T cell receptor beta chain was observed a few times. The data belong to a study of blood T cell repertoires in COVID-19. On the study more broadly: COVID-19 samples from acute and convalescent phases originated in the United States, Italy and Spain. T cells, B-cell-depleted T cells, or PBMCs provided the cDNA or gDNA that served as material.

Original data processing: It was from reference gene primer amplification that nucleated cell counts were estimated. Assay: immunoSEQ multiplex PCR; the TCRdb copy retains only in-frame clones and omits some. V and J calls and clone size come straight from that table; D and trimming were deduced from the DNA. The repertoire holds tens of thousands of clones, with about four fifths as singletons. This clonotype was sampled from a woman between 55 and 75 years old with acute or convalescent COVID-19. The specimen was peripheral blood.

Here the CDR3 DNA reads TGTGCCAGCAGGGGACAGGCTAGCTTTCACGAGCAGTTCTTC. Protein sequence: CASRGQASFHEQFF. The gene calls are TRBV6-5 and TRBJ2-1; 8 bases are a match to TRBD1. Trimming cost V 6 bases and J 10 bases; bases outside gene matches: 11. Germline V gene lookup returns CDR1 MNHEY and CDR2 SVGAGI. The length of the CDR3 is 14 residues.